There are a few counts of the clone carrying this TCR beta chain. This entry comes from a study of blood T cell repertoires in COVID-19. Overall study context: Acute and convalescent COVID-19 specimens originated in the United States, Italy and Spain. PBMCs, B-cell-depleted T cells, or T cells were the source of the cDNA or gDNA that made up the material.

Source study methods: Amplifying reference gene primers gave estimates of nucleated cell counts. TCRdb keeps only in-frame clones here, not all; method: immunoSEQ multiplex PCR. V and J calls and clone size are copied from that table; D and trimming were computed from the DNA. The data show about 240,000 clones, approximately 86% seen once. Sample: peripheral blood. This clonotype originated in a woman in her seventies with active or convalescent COVID-19.

The DNA for the CDR3 is TGTGCCAGTAGTATAGGGACAGGGTGGAGTCAGCCCCAGCATTTT. Residues: CASSIGTGWSQPQHF. The chain combines TRBV19 with TRBJ1-5, with TRBD1 identical over 8 bases. This CDR3 spans 15 amino acids. Germline CDR1 LNHDA, CDR2 SQIVND (reference sequence). The V and J ends lost 1 base and 6 bases, in that order; junction bases with no gene match: 5.